This passage covers 3 T cell receptor beta chains from one sample sequenced in a study of control samples from healthy donors and cancer patients. Profiled with immunoSEQ multiplex PCR; TCRdb holds only in-frame clones, not every one. Of 150,000 or so clones detected, 90% to 95% appear once; the ten largest clones hold 0.68%. Sequences were obtained from blood. The receptors stem from a woman aged 30 to 39 in good health.

The rearrangement uses TRBV6-1 and TRBJ2-1, with D tentatively TRBD2 (5 bases). The V gene lost 4 bases and the J gene lost 8 bases, with 24 bases spanning the gap. Germline V lookup: CDR1 MNHNS, CDR2 SASEGT. The CDR3 runs 17 residues. The CDR3 DNA follows: TGTGCCAGCAGTGCTTCGATGGTGGCCGCGGGTACACATGAGCAGTTCTTC. This codes for CASSASMVAAGTHEQFF.

The chain employs TRBV11-2 and TRBJ1-1; D possibly corresponds to TRBD1 (6 bases). The CDR3 covers 14 residues. Germline CDR1 and CDR2: SGHAT and FQNNGV. V was clipped by 1 base and J by 4 bases, with 10 bases between them. The chain's CDR3 is CASSLVEGGTEAFF. In DNA, the CDR3 is TGTGCCAGCAGCTTAGTCGAGGGGGGCACTGAAGCTTTCTTT. The entire variable domain, with the rest obtained from reference TRBV11-2 and TRBJ1-1, is as follows: EAGVAQSPRYKIIEKRQSVAFWCNPISGHATLYWYQQILGQGPKLLIQFQNNGVVDDSQLPKDRFSAERLKGVDSTLKIQPAKLEDSAVYLCASSLVEGGTEAFFGQGTRLTVV.

The J gene is TRBJ1-4, the V gene TRBV24-1; 7 bases map to TRBD1. The V gene's germline CDR1 is KGHDR and CDR2 SFDVKD. There are 18 residues in the CDR3. With V trimmed by 11 bases and J by 5 bases, 22 bases remained unmatched. This CDR3 is CAILKESTYRGGNEKLFF. CDR3 sequence (DNA): TGTGCCATTCTTAAGGAATCCACTTACAGGGGTGGAAATGAAAAACTGTTTTTT.